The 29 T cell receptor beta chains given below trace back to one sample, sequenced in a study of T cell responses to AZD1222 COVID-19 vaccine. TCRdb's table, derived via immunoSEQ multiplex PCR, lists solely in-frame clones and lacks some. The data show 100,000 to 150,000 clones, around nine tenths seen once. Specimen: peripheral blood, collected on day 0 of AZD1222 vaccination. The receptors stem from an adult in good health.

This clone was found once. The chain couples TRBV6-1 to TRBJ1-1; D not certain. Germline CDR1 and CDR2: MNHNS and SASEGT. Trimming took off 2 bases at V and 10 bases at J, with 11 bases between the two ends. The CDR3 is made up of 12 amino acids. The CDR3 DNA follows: TGTGCCAGCAGTGAACCACCCCTGGTAGCTTTCTTT. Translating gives CASSEPPLVAFF.

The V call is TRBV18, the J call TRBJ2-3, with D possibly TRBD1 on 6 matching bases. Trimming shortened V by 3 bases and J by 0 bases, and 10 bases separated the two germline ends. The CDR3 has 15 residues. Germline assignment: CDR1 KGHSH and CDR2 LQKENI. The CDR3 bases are TGTGCCAGCTCACCTAGACAGGATAGCACAGATACGCAGTATTTT. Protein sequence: CASSPRQDSTDTQYF.

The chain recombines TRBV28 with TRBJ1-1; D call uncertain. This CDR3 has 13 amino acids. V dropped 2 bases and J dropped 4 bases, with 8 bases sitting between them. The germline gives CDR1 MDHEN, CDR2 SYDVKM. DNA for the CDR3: TGTGCCAGCAGTTTAGCCCCCCGCACTGAAGCTTTCTTT. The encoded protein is CASSLAPRTEAFF.

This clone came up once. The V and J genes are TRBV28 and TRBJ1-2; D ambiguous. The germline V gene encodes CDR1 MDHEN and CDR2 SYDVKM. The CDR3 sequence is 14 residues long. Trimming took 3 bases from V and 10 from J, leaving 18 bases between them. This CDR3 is CASSLIGGPVDYTF. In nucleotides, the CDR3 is TGTGCCAGCAGTTTGATCGGAGGCCCGGTAGACTACACCTTC.

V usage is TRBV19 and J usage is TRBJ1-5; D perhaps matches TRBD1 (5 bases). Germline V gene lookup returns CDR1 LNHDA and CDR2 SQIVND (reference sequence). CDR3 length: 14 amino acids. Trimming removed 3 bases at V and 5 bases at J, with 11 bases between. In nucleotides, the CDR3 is TGTGCCAGTAGTATTAGGGGAGGGGATCAGCCCCAGCATTTT. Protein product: CASSIRGGDQPQHF.

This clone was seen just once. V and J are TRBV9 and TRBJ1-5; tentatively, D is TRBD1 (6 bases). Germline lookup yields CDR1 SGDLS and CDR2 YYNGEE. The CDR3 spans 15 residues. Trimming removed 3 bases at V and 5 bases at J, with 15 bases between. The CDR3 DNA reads TGTGCCAGCAGCGAGGGGGGGGCCACCGATCAGCCCCAGCATTTT. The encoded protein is CASSEGGATDQPQHF.

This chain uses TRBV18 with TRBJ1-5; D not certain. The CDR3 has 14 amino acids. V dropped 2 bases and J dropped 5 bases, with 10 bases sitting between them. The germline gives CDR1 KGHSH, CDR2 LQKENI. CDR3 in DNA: TGTGCCAGCTCACCATCTGTCGGGGATCAGCCCCAGCATTTT. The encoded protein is CASSPSVGDQPQHF.

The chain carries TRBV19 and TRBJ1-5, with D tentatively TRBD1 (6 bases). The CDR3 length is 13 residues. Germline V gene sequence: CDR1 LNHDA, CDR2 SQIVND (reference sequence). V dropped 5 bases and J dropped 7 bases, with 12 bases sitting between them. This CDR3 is CASSQGGSQPQHF. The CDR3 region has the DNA TGTGCCAGTAGTCAAGGGGGTTCGCAGCCCCAGCATTTT.

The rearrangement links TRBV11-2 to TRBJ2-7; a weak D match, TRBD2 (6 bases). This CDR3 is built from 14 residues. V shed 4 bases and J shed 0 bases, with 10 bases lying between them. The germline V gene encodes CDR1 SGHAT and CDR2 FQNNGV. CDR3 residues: CASSSRDSSYEQYF. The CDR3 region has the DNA TGTGCCAGCAGCTCCCGGGACTCCTCCTACGAGCAGTACTTC.

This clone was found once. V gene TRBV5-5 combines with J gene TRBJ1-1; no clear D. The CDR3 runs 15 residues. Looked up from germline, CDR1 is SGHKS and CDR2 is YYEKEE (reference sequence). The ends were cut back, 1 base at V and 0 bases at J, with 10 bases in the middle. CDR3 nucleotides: TGTGCCAGCAGCTTGTGGAGTAGGTTGAACACTGAAGCTTTCTTT. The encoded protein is CASSLWSRLNTEAFF.

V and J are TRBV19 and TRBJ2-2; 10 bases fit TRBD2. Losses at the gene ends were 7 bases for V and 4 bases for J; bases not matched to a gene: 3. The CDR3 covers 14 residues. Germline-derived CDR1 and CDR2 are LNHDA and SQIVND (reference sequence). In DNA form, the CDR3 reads TGTGCCAGTAAACTAGCGGGACTCACCGGGGAGCTGTTTTTT. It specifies CASKLAGLTGELFF.

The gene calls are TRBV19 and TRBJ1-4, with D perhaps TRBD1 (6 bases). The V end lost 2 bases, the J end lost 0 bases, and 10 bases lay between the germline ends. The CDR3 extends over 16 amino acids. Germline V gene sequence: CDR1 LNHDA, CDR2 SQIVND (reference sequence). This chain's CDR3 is CASSIRSGATNEKLFF. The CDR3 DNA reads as TGTGCCAGTAGTATAAGGTCAGGGGCAACTAATGAAAAACTGTTTTTT.

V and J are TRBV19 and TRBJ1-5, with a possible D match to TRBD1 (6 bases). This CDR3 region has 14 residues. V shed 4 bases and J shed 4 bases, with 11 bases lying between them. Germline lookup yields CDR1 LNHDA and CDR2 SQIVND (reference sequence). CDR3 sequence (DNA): TGTGCCAGTAGTACAGGGGAGAGAAATCAGCCCCAGCATTTT. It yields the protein CASSTGERNQPQHF.

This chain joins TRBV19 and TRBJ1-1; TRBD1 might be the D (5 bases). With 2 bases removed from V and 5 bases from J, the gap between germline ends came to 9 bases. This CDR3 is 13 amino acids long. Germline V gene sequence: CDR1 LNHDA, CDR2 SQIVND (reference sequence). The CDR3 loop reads CASSIQGGTEAFF. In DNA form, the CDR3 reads TGTGCCAGTAGTATACAGGGAGGGACTGAAGCTTTCTTT.

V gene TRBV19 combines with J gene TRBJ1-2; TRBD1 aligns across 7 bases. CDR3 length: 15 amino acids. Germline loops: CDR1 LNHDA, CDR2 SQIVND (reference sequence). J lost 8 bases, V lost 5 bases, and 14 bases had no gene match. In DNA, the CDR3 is TGTGCCAGTAGTCAAGTTGATTACAGGGGACGCGGCTACACCTTC. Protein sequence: CASSQVDYRGRGYTF.

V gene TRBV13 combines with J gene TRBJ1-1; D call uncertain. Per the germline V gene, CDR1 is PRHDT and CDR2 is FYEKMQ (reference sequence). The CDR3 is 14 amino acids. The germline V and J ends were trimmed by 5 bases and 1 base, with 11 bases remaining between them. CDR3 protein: CASSRGRPNTEAFF. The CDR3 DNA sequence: TGTGCCAGCAGCCGAGGTCGACCGAACACTGAAGCTTTCTTT.

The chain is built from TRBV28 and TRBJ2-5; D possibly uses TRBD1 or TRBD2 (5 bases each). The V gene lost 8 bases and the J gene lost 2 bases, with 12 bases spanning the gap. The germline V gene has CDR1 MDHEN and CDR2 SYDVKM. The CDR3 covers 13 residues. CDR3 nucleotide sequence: TGTGCCAGCGGAAGGGGCGGGCAAGAGACCCAGTACTTC. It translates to CASGRGGQETQYF.

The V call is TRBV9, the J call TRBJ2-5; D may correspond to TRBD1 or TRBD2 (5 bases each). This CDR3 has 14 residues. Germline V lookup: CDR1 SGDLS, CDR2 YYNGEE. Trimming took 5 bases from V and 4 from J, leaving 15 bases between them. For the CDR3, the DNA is TGTGCCAGCAGTTCTATCGGGACCACAGAGACCCAGTACTTC. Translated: CASSSIGTTETQYF.

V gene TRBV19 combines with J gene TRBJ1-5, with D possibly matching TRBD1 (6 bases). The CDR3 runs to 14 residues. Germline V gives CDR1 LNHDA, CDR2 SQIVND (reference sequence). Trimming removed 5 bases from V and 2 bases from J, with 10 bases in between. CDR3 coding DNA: TGTGCCAGTAGTCCTTACAGGGGCAATCAGCCCCAGCATTTT. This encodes CASSPYRGNQPQHF.

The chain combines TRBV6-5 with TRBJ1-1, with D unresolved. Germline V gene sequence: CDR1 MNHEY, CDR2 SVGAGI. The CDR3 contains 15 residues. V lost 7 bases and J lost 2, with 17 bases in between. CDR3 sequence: CASTYILRGNTEAFF. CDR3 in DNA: TGTGCCAGCACCTACATCCTCCGGGGTAACACTGAAGCTTTCTTT.

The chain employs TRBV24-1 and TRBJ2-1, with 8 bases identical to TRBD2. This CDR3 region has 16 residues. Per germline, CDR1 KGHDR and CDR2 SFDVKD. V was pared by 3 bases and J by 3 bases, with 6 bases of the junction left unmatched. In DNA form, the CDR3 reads TGTGCCACCAGTGATGAAGCGGGAGTGAACTACAATGAGCAGTTCTTC. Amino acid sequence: CATSDEAGVNYNEQFF.

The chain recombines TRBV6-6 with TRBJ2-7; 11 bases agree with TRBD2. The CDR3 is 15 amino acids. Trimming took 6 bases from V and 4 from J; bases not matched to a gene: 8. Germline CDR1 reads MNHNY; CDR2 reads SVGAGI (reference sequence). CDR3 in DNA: TGTGCCAGCAGCGTAGCGGGAGGGCCAGGGTACGAGCAGTACTTC. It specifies CASSVAGGPGYEQYF.

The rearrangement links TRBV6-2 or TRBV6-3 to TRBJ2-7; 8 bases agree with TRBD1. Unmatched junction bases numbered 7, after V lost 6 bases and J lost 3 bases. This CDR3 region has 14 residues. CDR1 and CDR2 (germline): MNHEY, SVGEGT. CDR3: CASSPRGRVYEQYF. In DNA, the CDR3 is TGTGCCAGCAGCCCCAGGGGGCGCGTCTACGAGCAGTACTTC.

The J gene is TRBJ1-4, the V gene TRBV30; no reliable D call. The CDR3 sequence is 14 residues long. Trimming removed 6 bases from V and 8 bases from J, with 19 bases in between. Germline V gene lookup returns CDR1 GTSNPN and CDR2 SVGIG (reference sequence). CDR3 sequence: CACSPNRVREKLFF. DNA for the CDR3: TGTGCCTGTTCCCCAAATAGGGTGCGGGAAAAACTGTTTTTT.

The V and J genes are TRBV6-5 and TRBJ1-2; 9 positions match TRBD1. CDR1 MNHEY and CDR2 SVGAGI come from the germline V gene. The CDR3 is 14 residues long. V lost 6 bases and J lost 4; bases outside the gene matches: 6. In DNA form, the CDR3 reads TGTGCCAGCAGACAACCGGGACAGGGCTATGGCTACACCTTC. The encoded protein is CASRQPGQGYGYTF.

The CDR3 coding sequence is TGTGCCAGCAGTACTAGCGGGAACGATGAGCAGTTCTTC. Residues: CASSTSGNDEQFF. The gene calls are TRBV6-2 or TRBV6-3 and TRBJ2-1; 10 bases fit TRBD2. The CDR3 extends over 13 amino acids. The V gene end was trimmed by 5 bases and the J gene end by 8 bases; junction bases not matched to a gene: 3. Germline V gene lookup returns CDR1 MNHEY and CDR2 SVGEGT.

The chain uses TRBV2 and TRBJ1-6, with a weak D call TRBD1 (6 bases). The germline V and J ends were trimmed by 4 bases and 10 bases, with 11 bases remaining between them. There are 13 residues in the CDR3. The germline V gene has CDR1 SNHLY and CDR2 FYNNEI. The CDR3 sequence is CASSGQGKSPLHF. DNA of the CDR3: TGTGCCAGCAGTGGGCAGGGGAAGTCACCCCTCCACTTT.

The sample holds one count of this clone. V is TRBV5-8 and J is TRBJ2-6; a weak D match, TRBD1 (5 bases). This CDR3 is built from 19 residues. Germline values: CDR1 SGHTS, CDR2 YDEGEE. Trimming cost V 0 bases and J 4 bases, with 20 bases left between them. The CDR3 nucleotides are TGTGCCAGCAGCTTGGGCAGGGATGGGTTTAGAGCAGGGGCCAACGTCCTGACTTTC. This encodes CASSLGRDGFRAGANVLTF.

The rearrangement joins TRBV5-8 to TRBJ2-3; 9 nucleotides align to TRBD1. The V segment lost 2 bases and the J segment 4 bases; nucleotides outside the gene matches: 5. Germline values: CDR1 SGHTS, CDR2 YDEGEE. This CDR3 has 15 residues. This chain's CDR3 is CASSFYRGRADTQYF. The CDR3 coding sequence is TGTGCCAGCAGCTTTTACAGGGGGCGTGCAGATACGCAGTATTTT.